This TCR beta chain stems from a study of blood T cell repertoires in COVID-19. Study in general: The United States, Italy and Spain provided the acute and convalescent COVID-19 samples. PBMCs, B-cell-depleted T cells, or T cells provided the cDNA or gDNA that made up the material.

Unmatched junction bases numbered 13, after V lost 3 bases and J lost 8 bases. In germline, CDR1 is SGDLS, CDR2 YYNGEE. The CDR3 is made up of 17 amino acids. Study processing details: How many nucleated cells were present was estimated from reference gene primer amplification. Generated by immunoSEQ multiplex PCR, the TCRdb table keeps only in-frame clones and is missing some. V and J calls and clone size are those listed in that table; D and trimming were worked out from the DNA. The data show roughly 330,000 clones, around 83% seen once. The chain carries TRBV9 and TRBJ2-1, with 11 bases matching TRBD2. The TCR sequence derives from a woman in her fifties or sixties with acute or convalescent COVID-19. The source material was peripheral blood. The CDR3 reads CASSAGGTSGLLDEQFF. The CDR3 DNA reads TGTGCCAGCAGCGCCGGGGGGACTAGCGGTCTGCTGGATGAGCAGTTCTTC.